The next 29 T cell receptor beta chains were all read from a single sample in a study of blood T cell repertoires in COVID-19. The table came from immunoSEQ multiplex PCR; TCRdb's copy has only in-frame clones and leaves some out. The table records roughly 170,000 clones, more than 70% of them present only once. The sequenced sample was PBMCs or T cells enriched from blood (not recorded which). All receptors derive from a man aged 55 to 70 who had recovered from COVID-19.

This chain joins TRBV6-1 and TRBJ2-7, with 9 positions matching TRBD1. The germline gives CDR1 MNHNS, CDR2 SASEGT. There are 18 residues in the CDR3. V lost 4 bases to trimming and J lost 7 bases; unmatched junction nucleotides: 20. Written as DNA, the CDR3 is TGTGCCAGCAGTGCACTTGCAGGACAGGGGAAGATTTCGTGGGAGCAGTACTTC. This encodes CASSALAGQGKISWEQYF.

The genes are TRBV11-2 and TRBJ2-3; 7 nucleotides match TRBD1. This CDR3 is 15 amino acids long. Germline assignment: CDR1 SGHAT and CDR2 FQNNGV. Germline trimming cut 7 bases from V and 3 bases from J; bases unmatched to any gene: 10. The DNA for the CDR3 is TGTGCCAGCACCCCCGAGGGGGCCCGGACAGATACGCAGTATTTT. This encodes CASTPEGARTDTQYF.

This clone was counted a few times. The rearrangement uses TRBV3-1 (or the pseudogene TRBV3-2) and TRBJ1-5; TRBD1 might be the D (5 bases). CDR1 and CDR2 (germline): LGHDT, YNNKEL (reference sequence). The CDR3 totals 16 residues. V shed 1 base and J shed 5 bases, with 15 bases lying between them. The CDR3 loop is CASSQGRQGWDQPQHF. In DNA, the CDR3 is TGTGCCAGCAGCCAAGGGCGGCAGGGATGGGATCAGCCCCAGCATTTT.

This chain joins TRBV19 and TRBJ1-2; no clear D. CDR1 is LNHDA and CDR2 is SQIVND in the germline V gene (reference sequence). The CDR3 consists of 14 residues. Trimming took off 9 bases at V and 4 bases at J, with 18 bases between the two ends. CDR3 sequence reads: CASLGGSPIYGYTF. The CDR3 DNA is TGTGCCAGCCTGGGAGGGTCACCAATCTATGGCTACACCTTC.

The chain uses TRBV29-1 and TRBJ2-1; the match to TRBD1 covers 9 bases. Germline V gene sequence: CDR1 SQVTM, CDR2 ANQGSEA. CDR3 size: 14 residues. Trimming took 4 bases from V and 7 from J; bases not matched to a gene: 8. The CDR3 here is CSVGEGTGWNEQFF. CDR3 DNA sequence: TGCAGCGTTGGGGAAGGGACAGGGTGGAATGAGCAGTTCTTC.

V gene TRBV10-3 combines with J gene TRBJ1-2, with D tentatively TRBD1 (6 bases). CDR3 length equals 14 residues. V was trimmed by 0 bases and J by 4 bases, leaving 9 bases between them. Germline values: CDR1 ENHRY, CDR2 SYGVKD. CDR3 coding DNA: TGTGCCATCAGTGAGTCGGGGGCAGCCTATGGCTACACCTTC. It encodes CAISESGAAYGYTF.

The chain links TRBV5-6 to TRBJ2-1, with TRBD2 matching 11 bases. This CDR3 region has 16 residues. The trim removed 3 bases at V and 0 bases at J, leaving 2 bases unmatched. Germline assignment: CDR1 SGHDT and CDR2 YYEEEE. CDR3 amino acids: CASSWGLADSYNEQFF. The CDR3, as DNA: TGTGCCAGCAGCTGGGGACTAGCGGACTCCTACAATGAGCAGTTCTTC.

The chain employs TRBV14 and TRBJ1-1; D is unclear. CDR1 and CDR2 from the germline V gene are SGHDN and FVKESK. The V end lost 8 bases, the J end lost 0 bases, and 10 bases lay between the germline ends. The CDR3 sequence is 13 residues long. DNA of the CDR3: TGTGCCAGCTCGCGGCAACTGAACACTGAAGCTTTCTTT. This codes for CASSRQLNTEAFF.

This clone appeared a single time. V gene TRBV28 combines with J gene TRBJ1-2; 7 bases agree with TRBD1. The CDR3 loop spans 16 amino acids. Germline-derived CDR1 and CDR2 are MDHEN and SYDVKM. V shed 6 bases and J 8 bases; nucleotides not matched to a gene: 18. CDR3 region: CASSFLPRGQFLGYTF. The DNA of the CDR3 is TGTGCCAGCAGCTTTCTTCCGAGGGGACAGTTCTTAGGCTACACCTTC.

The chain couples TRBV18 to TRBJ1-6; 7 nucleotides agree with TRBD1. V shed 3 bases and J 7 bases; nucleotides not matched to a gene: 6. Per the germline V gene, CDR1 is KGHSH and CDR2 is LQKENI. This CDR3 comprises 15 residues. The CDR3 spells CASSPLEGANSPLHF. The CDR3, as DNA: TGTGCCAGCTCACCCCTGGAGGGGGCAAATTCACCCCTCCACTTT.

The V call is TRBV5-1, the J call TRBJ2-3, with 8 bases that match TRBD2. With V trimmed by 4 bases and J by 1 base, 8 bases remained unmatched. Per germline, CDR1 SGHRS and CDR2 YFSETQ. This CDR3 is 16 amino acids long. Here the CDR3 DNA reads TGCGCCAGCAGCGCAACCGGGGGGGCAGGCACAGATACGCAGTATTTT. Translated: CASSATGGAGTDTQYF. The variable domain in full, with the rest retrieved from reference TRBV5-1 and TRBJ2-3, is KAGVTQTPRYLIKTRGQQVTLSCSPISGHRSVSWYQQTPGQGLQFLFEYFSETQRNKGNFPGRFSGRQFSNSRSEMNVSTLELGDSALYLCASSATGGAGTDTQYFGPGTRLTVL.

The genes are TRBV27 and TRBJ2-7; 9 nucleotides align to TRBD1. CDR1 MNHEY and CDR2 SMNVEV come from the germline V gene (reference sequence). V lost 8 bases, J lost 3 bases, and 11 bases stayed unmatched. The CDR3 runs 15 residues. The chain's CDR3 is CASRRQGVNVYEQYF. The CDR3, as DNA: TGTGCCAGCCGAAGACAGGGGGTAAACGTCTACGAGCAGTACTTC.

This chain links TRBV2 with TRBJ2-2, with D possibly TRBD1 on 6 matching bases. The CDR3 is made up of 13 amino acids. The V and J ends lost 3 bases and 7 bases respectively, with 9 bases between them. From germline, CDR1 is SNHLY and CDR2 FYNNEI. CDR3 bases: TGTGCCAGCAGTGAGGCACAGGGCGGGGAGCTGTTTTTT. This encodes CASSEAQGGELFF.

The gene calls are TRBV12-3 or TRBV12-4 and TRBJ2-1, with D unresolved. The CDR3 spans 12 residues. With 5 bases removed from V and 7 bases from J, the gap between germline ends came to 9 bases. This CDR3 reads CASSVIENEQFF. Written as DNA, the CDR3 is TGTGCCAGCAGTGTAATTGAGAATGAGCAGTTCTTC.

This sequence joins TRBV6-1 and TRBJ2-1; 8 bases agree with TRBD1. Germline V gene lookup returns CDR1 MNHNS and CDR2 SASEGT. Germline trimming cut 0 bases from V and 8 bases from J; bases unmatched to any gene: 15. CDR3 size: 18 residues. CDR3: CASSEAPLTGVNLDEQFF. CDR3 sequence (DNA): TGTGCCAGCAGTGAAGCGCCCCTGACAGGGGTGAACTTAGATGAGCAGTTCTTC.

The chain has TRBV19 and TRBJ2-6; 8 nucleotides line up with TRBD1. Germline V lookup: CDR1 LNHDA, CDR2 SQIVND (reference sequence). The CDR3 consists of 17 residues. V trimming: 6 bases; J trimming: 0 bases; junction bases outside the gene matches: 7. DNA for the CDR3: TGTGCCAGTAGGCTGGGACAGGTAGCCTCTGGGGCCAACGTCCTGACTTTC. Encoded protein: CASRLGQVASGANVLTF.

The chain links TRBV28 to TRBJ1-3; D call uncertain. The ends were cut back, 4 bases at V and 4 bases at J, with 11 bases in the middle. Per germline, CDR1 MDHEN and CDR2 SYDVKM. This CDR3 is 14 amino acids long. CDR3 sequence reads: CASSSSGLGNTIYF. CDR3 nucleotide sequence: TGTGCCAGCAGTTCCTCGGGATTGGGAAACACCATATATTTT.

This sequence joins TRBV18 and TRBJ1-1, with D unresolved. Germline lookup yields CDR1 KGHSH and CDR2 LQKENI. The CDR3 is 12 amino acids. Between the trimmed V and J ends, which lost 4 bases and 1 base, there was a span of 4 bases. CDR3 region: CASSRQNTEAFF. The CDR3 DNA sequence: TGTGCCAGCTCACGACAGAACACTGAAGCTTTCTTT.

The chain uses TRBV5-1 and TRBJ1-2; no definite D call. From germline, CDR1 is SGHRS and CDR2 YFSETQ. The length of the CDR3 is 14 residues. V dropped 4 bases and J dropped 1 base, with 11 bases sitting between them. In nucleotides, the CDR3 is TGCGCCAGCAGCCAGTTTCCAAATAACTATGGCTACACCTTC. Translation: CASSQFPNNYGYTF.

V is TRBV9 and J is TRBJ2-3; tentatively, D is TRBD1 (6 bases). The ends were cut back, 0 bases at V and 3 bases at J, with 8 bases in the middle. Per the germline V gene, CDR1 is SGDLS and CDR2 is YYNGEE. The CDR3 consists of 14 residues. In nucleotides, the CDR3 is TGTGCCAGCAGCGTAGCGGGACAAACAGATACGCAGTATTTT. It yields the protein CASSVAGQTDTQYF. Full variable domain (missing parts from reference TRBV9 and TRBJ2-3): DSGVTQTPKHLITATGQRVTLRCSPRSGDLSVYWYQQSLDQGLQFLIQYYNGEERAKGNILERFSAQQFPDLHSELNLSSLELGDSALYFCASSVAGQTDTQYFGPGTRLTVL.

This clone was picked up one time. The chain recombines TRBV7-8 with TRBJ2-3, with TRBD2 as a possible D gene (6 bases). CDR3 length: 14 residues. With 1 base removed from V and 6 bases from J, the gap between germline ends came to 11 bases. Looked up from germline, CDR1 is SGHVS and CDR2 is FQNEAQ. For the CDR3, the DNA is TGTGCCAGCAGCTTAGGCGGGACCCAGGATACGCAGTATTTT. Its translation: CASSLGGTQDTQYF.

The rearrangement joins TRBV4-2 to TRBJ2-7; D is perhaps TRBD2 (7 bases). V lost 0 bases and J lost 3, with 15 bases in between. The germline V gene encodes CDR1 LGHNA and CDR2 YNFKEQ. CDR3 size: 16 residues. CDR3 nucleotides: TGTGCCAGCAGCCAAGATCCACAGGGAGGGGGCTACGAGCAGTACTTC. Residues: CASSQDPQGGGYEQYF.

The chain employs TRBV7-8 and TRBJ1-5; D is unclear. Germline loops: CDR1 SGHVS, CDR2 FQNEAQ. The CDR3 contains 14 residues. Trimming left V 3 bases short and J 5 bases short, with 11 bases between. CDR3 sequence (DNA): TGTGCCAGCAGCTTTTCCCAAATAGATCAGCCCCAGCATTTT. This gives the protein CASSFSQIDQPQHF.

This clone has a count of ten or more. The V and J genes are TRBV11-3 and TRBJ2-1; D is unresolved. The CDR3 has 13 amino acids. Trimming took 0 bases from V and 7 from J, leaving 7 bases between them. Germline-derived CDR1 and CDR2 are SGHNT and YENEEA. Here the CDR3 DNA reads TGTGCCAGCAGCTTAGATCCCCGTAATGAGCAGTTCTTC. Encoded protein: CASSLDPRNEQFF.

This chain uses TRBV30 with TRBJ1-6; 8 nucleotides agree with TRBD1. CDR1 GTSNPN and CDR2 SVGIG come from the germline V gene (reference sequence). The ends lost 1 base at V and 7 bases at J; junction bases unmatched: 6. This CDR3 is built from 15 residues. The DNA for the CDR3 is TGTGCCTGGAGTGGGGCAGGGGGCTGGAATTCACCCCTCCACTTT. The encoded protein is CAWSGAGGWNSPLHF.

This clone has a handful of counts. The CDR3 sequence is CSARDYYEQYF. In nucleotides, the CDR3 is TGCAGTGCTAGAGACTACTACGAGCAGTACTTC. J is TRBJ2-7 and V is TRBV20-1; D remains unclear. This CDR3 comprises 11 residues. Trimming took off 0 bases at V and 3 bases at J, with 3 bases between the two ends. Looked up from germline, CDR1 is DFQATT and CDR2 is SNEGSKA (reference sequence).

The V gene is TRBV5-8, the J gene TRBJ2-2, with TRBD1 matching over 7 bases. Germline CDR1 SGHTS, CDR2 YDEGEE. The CDR3 contains 14 residues. The V gene end was trimmed by 5 bases and the J gene end by 3 bases; junction bases not matched to a gene: 4. Here the CDR3 reads CASRRQGYTGELFF. The CDR3 nucleotides are TGTGCCAGCAGGCGACAGGGTTACACCGGGGAGCTGTTTTTT.

The chain joins TRBV19 to TRBJ2-2; 11 bases agree with TRBD1. CDR1 is LNHDA and CDR2 is SQIVND in the germline V gene (reference sequence). CDR3 size: 20 residues. With 4 bases clipped from V and 4 bases from J, the junction kept 17 bases outside the gene matches. The CDR3 loop reads CASSNGIRGTGGPVTGELFF. The CDR3 coding sequence is TGTGCCAGTAGTAACGGAATCCGGGGGACAGGGGGACCAGTCACCGGGGAGCTGTTTTTT.

This chain uses TRBV29-1 with TRBJ1-1, with 8 positions matching TRBD1. The trim removed 7 bases at V and 5 bases at J, leaving 9 bases unmatched. This CDR3 is built from 13 residues. Per the germline V gene, CDR1 is SQVTM and CDR2 is ANQGSEA. The CDR3 protein is CSGGTGGRTEAFF. The CDR3 region has the DNA TGCAGCGGTGGGACAGGTGGACGAACTGAAGCTTTCTTT. Full variable domain (outside the CDR3, taken from reference TRBV29-1 and TRBJ1-1): SAVISQKPSRDICQRGTSLTIQCQVDSQVTMMFWYRQQPGQSLTLIATANQGSEATYESGFVIDKFPISRPNLTFSTLTVSNMSPEDSSIYLCSGGTGGRTEAFFGQGTRLTVV.